These 8 T cell receptor beta chains share one sample of origin, sequenced in a study of blood T cell repertoires in COVID-19. This table comes from immunoSEQ multiplex PCR, and its TCRdb copy is limited to in-frame clones, with some not included. Here the sample spans around 130,000 clones, approximately 90% being singletons. The sample was peripheral blood. These receptors were taken from a man between 65 and 85 years old with active COVID-19.

V is TRBV11-2 and J is TRBJ1-2; TRBD1 might be the D (5 bases). V gave up 5 bases and J gave up 0 bases, with 13 bases separating them. This CDR3 has 15 amino acids. Germline V gene lookup returns CDR1 SGHAT and CDR2 FQNNGV. CDR3 sequence (DNA): TGTGCCAGCAGCCAAGACAGACTTCCTAACTATGGCTACACCTTC. It encodes CASSQDRLPNYGYTF.

CDR3 nucleotide sequence: TGTGCCAGCAGCTTGGGACTAGCGGGAGCCCGCGGGCATACGCAGTATTTT. Translated, it gives CASSLGLAGARGHTQYF. The chain joins TRBV5-4 to TRBJ2-3; 12 bases are a match to TRBD2. Germline values: CDR1 SGHNT, CDR2 YYREEE (reference sequence). V lost 0 bases, J lost 7 bases, and 9 bases stayed unmatched. CDR3 length: 17 residues.

The V and J genes are TRBV5-1 and TRBJ2-2; D perhaps matches TRBD1 (6 bases). Trimming removed 0 bases at V and 6 bases at J, with 12 bases between. In germline, CDR1 is SGHRS, CDR2 YFSETQ. This CDR3 spans 15 amino acids. The DNA for the CDR3 is TGCGCCAGCAGCTTGGCGGCAGGGGTCGCCGGGGAGCTGTTTTTT. It codes for CASSLAAGVAGELFF.

The chain couples TRBV4-1 to TRBJ2-7; possible D gene TRBD2, 6 bases. Trimming pared 0 bases from V and 4 bases from J, leaving 13 bases between. The CDR3 consists of 15 residues. Germline CDR1 MGHRA, CDR2 YSYEKL. CDR3 sequence reads: CASSQEWRAEYEQYF. The CDR3 DNA is TGCGCCAGCAGCCAAGAGTGGAGGGCAGAGTACGAGCAGTACTTC.

This clone was observed once. The CDR3 bases are TGTGCCAGCAGCTTAGATCGGCGGGGATTCACCGGGGAGCTGTTTTTT. Amino acid sequence: CASSLDRRGFTGELFF. This chain joins TRBV11-2 and TRBJ2-2; D may be TRBD2 (6 bases). The germline V and J ends were trimmed by 0 bases and 4 bases, with 12 bases remaining between them. In germline, CDR1 is SGHAT, CDR2 FQNNGV. The CDR3 is 16 residues long.

This sequence joins TRBV5-1 and TRBJ2-1; TRBD2 matches at 11 bases. V dropped 5 bases and J dropped 10; count of bases not matched to a gene: 8. This CDR3 region has 14 residues. Germline V gives CDR1 SGHRS, CDR2 YFSETQ. The DNA for the CDR3 is TGCGCCAGCAGAACCGGGACTAGCGGCAAGGAGCAGTTCTTC. The encoded protein is CASRTGTSGKEQFF.

The chain has TRBV29-1 and TRBJ1-5, with 9 positions matching TRBD1. Germline V gene sequence: CDR1 SQVTM, CDR2 ANQGSEA. After removal of 7 bases from V and 10 bases from J, the junction contained 8 bases not matched to a gene. The CDR3 has 12 amino acids. CDR3 DNA sequence: TGCAGCGCCCGACAGGGGGAAGGTCCCCAGCATTTT. Translating gives CSARQGEGPQHF.

The V call is TRBV13, the J call TRBJ2-6; D not certain. V shed 5 bases and J shed 0 bases, with 8 bases lying between them. The CDR3 is made up of 15 amino acids. The germline V gene encodes CDR1 PRHDT and CDR2 FYEKMQ (reference sequence). The CDR3 spells CASSVTFSGANVLTF. CDR3 nucleotide sequence: TGTGCCAGCAGCGTGACATTCTCTGGGGCCAACGTCCTGACTTTC.